This TCR beta chain was documented in a study of T cells in Graves' hyperthyroidism and ophthalmopathy. The CDR3 extends over 13 amino acids. CDR1 is SQVTM, CDR2 ANQGSEA, per germline. V was shortened by 1 base and J by 3 bases, with 9 bases between the two germline ends. Concerning this clonotype itself: The target antigen is unknown.

Using roughly 9.4 ml of fresh peripheral blood, PBMCs were prepared. TCR beta CDR3 region amplification was performed from RNA transcripts. The study used the HTBI primer set for a first-round RT-PCR of the TCR CDR3. TCRdb re-analysed the multiplex PCR reads in MiXCR, keeping a single row per CDR3 protein. The data contain around 600,000 distinct CDR3 sequences, approximately 14% of them singletons. Whole-study findings and limits: For ophthalmopathy, model prediction preceded onset by a median approximately 6 months. The blood repertoire included most of the expanded thyroid clonotypes above 0.001.

J is TRBJ1-2 and V is TRBV29-1, with D unclear. This TCR derives from a woman younger than 35 with Graves' ophthalmopathy. Specimen: blood. CDR3 bases: TGCAGCGTTGAAGCCCATGACCACTATGGCTACACCTTC. It translates to CSVEAHDHYGYTF.